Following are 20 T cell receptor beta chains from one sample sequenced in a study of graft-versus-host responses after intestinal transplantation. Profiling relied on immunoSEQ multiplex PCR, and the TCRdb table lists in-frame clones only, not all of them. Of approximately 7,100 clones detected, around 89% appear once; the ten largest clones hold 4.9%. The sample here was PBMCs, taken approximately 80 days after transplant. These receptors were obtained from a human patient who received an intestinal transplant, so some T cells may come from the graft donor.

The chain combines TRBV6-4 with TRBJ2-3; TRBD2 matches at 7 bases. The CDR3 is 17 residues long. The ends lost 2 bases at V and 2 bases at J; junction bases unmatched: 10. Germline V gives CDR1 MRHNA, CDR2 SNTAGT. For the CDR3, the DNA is TGTGCCAGCAGTGACCCCTCGGGGAGGGGCCTCACAGATACGCAGTATTTT. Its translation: CASSDPSGRGLTDTQYF.

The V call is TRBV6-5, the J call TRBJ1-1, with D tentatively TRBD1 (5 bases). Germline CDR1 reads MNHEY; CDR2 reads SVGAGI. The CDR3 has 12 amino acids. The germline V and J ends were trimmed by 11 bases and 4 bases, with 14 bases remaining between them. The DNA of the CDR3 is TGTGCCGTGATGGGGGGTAGCACTGAAGCTTTCTTT. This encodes CAVMGGSTEAFF.

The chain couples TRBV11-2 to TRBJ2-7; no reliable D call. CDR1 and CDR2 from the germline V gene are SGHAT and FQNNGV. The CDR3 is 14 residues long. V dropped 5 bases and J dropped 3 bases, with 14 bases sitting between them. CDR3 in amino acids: CASSGQTDRYEQYV. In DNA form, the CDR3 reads TGTGCCAGCAGCGGGCAAACGGACCGCTACGAGCAGTACGTC.

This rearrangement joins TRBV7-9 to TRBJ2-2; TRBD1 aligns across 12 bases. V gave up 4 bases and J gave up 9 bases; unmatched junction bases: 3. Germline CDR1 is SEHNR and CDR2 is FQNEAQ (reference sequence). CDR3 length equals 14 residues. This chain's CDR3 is CASSSGQGARELFF. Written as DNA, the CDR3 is TGTGCCAGCAGCTCGGGACAGGGGGCGCGGGAGCTGTTTTTT.

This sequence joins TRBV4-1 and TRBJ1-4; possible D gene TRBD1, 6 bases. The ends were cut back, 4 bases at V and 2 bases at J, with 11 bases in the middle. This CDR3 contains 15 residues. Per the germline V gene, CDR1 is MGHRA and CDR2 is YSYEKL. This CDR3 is CASSPRQVTNEKLFF. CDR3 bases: TGCGCCAGCAGCCCCCGACAGGTTACTAATGAAAAACTGTTTTTT.

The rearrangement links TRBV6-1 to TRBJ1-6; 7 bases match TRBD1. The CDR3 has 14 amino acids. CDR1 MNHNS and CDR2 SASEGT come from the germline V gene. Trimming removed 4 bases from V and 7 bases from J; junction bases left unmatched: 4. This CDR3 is CASSVGDRNSPLHF. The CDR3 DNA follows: TGTGCCAGCAGTGTTGGGGACAGAAATTCACCCCTCCACTTT.

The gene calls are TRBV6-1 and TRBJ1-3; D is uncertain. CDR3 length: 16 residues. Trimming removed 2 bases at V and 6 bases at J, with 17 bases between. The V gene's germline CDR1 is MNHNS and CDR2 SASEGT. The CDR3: CASSEFLGRGKNTIYF. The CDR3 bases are TGTGCCAGCAGTGAATTTTTAGGACGGGGAAAAAACACCATATATTTT.

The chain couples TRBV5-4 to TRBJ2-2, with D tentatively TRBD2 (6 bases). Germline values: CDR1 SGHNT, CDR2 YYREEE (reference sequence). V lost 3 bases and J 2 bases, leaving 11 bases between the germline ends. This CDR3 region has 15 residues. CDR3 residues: CASSSAGFNTGELFF. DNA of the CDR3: TGTGCCAGCAGCTCAGCGGGTTTCAACACCGGGGAGCTGTTTTTT.

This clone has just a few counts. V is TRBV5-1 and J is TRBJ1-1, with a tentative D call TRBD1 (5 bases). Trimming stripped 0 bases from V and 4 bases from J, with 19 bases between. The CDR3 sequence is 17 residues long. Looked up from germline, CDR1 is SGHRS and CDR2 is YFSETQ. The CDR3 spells CASSLGGKAGIPTEAFF. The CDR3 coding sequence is TGCGCCAGCAGCTTGGGGGGGAAGGCAGGGATACCCACTGAAGCTTTCTTT.

CDR3 in amino acids: CASSHAAPGGSYTDTQYF. The CDR3 DNA follows: TGTGCCAGCAGCCACGCCGCCCCCGGGGGGAGTTACACAGATACGCAGTATTTT. The chain links TRBV5-4 to TRBJ2-3, with 7 bases lining up with TRBD2. Germline assignment: CDR1 SGHNT and CDR2 YYREEE (reference sequence). The CDR3 loop spans 18 amino acids. V shed 4 bases and J 2 bases; nucleotides not matched to a gene: 16.

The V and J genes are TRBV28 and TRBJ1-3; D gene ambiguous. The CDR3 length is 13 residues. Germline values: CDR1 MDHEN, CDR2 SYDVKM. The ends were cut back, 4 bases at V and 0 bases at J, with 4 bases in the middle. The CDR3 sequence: CASSSPSGNTIYF. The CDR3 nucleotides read TGTGCCAGCAGTTCCCCCTCTGGAAACACCATATATTTT.

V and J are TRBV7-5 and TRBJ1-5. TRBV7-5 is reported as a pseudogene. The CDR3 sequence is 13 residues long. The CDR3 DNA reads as TGTGCCACTCAAAGGGGGGGGAATCAGCCCCAGCATTTT. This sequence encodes CATQRGGNQPQHF.

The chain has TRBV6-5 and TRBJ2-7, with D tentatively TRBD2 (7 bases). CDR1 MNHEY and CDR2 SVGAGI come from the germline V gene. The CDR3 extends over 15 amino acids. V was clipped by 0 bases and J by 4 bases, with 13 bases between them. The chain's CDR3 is CASSYSRGLGYEQYF. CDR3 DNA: TGTGCCAGCAGTTACTCGCGGGGGCTGGGGTACGAGCAGTACTTC.

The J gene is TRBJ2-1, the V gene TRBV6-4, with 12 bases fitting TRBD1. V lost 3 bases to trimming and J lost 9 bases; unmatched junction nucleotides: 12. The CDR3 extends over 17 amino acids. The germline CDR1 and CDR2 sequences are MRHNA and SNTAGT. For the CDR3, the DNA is TGTGCCAGCAGTGATGCTGCCCCGGGACAGGGGGCCTCTGAGCAGTTCTTC. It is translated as CASSDAAPGQGASEQFF.

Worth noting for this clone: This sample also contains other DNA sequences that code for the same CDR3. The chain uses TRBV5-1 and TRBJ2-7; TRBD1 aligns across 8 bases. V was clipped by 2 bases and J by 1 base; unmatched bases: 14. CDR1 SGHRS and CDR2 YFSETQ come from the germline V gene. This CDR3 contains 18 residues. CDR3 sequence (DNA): TGCGCCAGCAGCTTATACTCCTCAGGGGGCGGACAGTCCTACGAGCAGTACTTC. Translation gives CASSLYSSGGGQSYEQYF.

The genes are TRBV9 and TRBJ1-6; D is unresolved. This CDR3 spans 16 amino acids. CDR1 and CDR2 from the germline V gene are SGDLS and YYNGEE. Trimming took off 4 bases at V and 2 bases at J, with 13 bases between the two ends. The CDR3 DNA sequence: TGTGCCAGCAGCCCCCGGGAGGACCCCTATAATTCACCCCTCCACTTT. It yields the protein CASSPREDPYNSPLHF.

CDR3 protein: CASSQGGGSGGYTF. In nucleotides, the CDR3 is TGCGCCAGCAGCCAAGGCGGGGGATCGGGTGGCTACACCTTC. This chain links TRBV4-1 with TRBJ1-2, with D maybe TRBD1 (5 bases). Germline V gives CDR1 MGHRA, CDR2 YSYEKL. V lost 1 base, J lost 7 bases, and 13 bases lay in between. The CDR3 contains 14 residues.

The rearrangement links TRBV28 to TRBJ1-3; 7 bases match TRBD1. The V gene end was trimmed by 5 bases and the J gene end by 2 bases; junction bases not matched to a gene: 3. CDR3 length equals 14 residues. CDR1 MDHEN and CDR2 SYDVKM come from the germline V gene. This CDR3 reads CASSIGGTGNTIYF. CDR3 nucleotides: TGTGCCAGCAGTATAGGGGGCACTGGAAACACCATATATTTT.

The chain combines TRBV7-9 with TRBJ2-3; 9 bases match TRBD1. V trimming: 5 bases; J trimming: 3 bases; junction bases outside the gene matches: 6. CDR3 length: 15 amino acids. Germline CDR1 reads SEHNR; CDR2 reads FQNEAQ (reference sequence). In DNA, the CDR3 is TGTGCCAGCAGCCCAGACAGGGGGGAAACAGATACGCAGTATTTT. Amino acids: CASSPDRGETDTQYF. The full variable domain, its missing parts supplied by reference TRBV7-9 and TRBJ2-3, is DTGVSQNPRHKITKRGQNVTFRCDPISEHNRLYWYRQTLGQGPEFLTYFQNEAQLEKSRLLSDRFSAERPKGSFSTLEIQRTEQGDSAMYLCASSPDRGETDTQYFGPGTRLTVL.

The CDR3 sequence is CASSQAGGPPYEQYF. The CDR3, as DNA: TGTGCCAGTAGCCAAGCGGGAGGTCCCCCCTACGAGCAGTACTTC. The rearrangement links TRBV19 to TRBJ2-7, with 9 bases matching TRBD2. Per germline, CDR1 LNHDA and CDR2 SQIVND (reference sequence). V trimming: 6 bases; J trimming: 2 bases; junction bases outside the gene matches: 8. The CDR3 sequence is 15 residues long.